What follows are 25 T cell receptor beta chains derived from one specimen sequenced in a study of blood T cell repertoires in COVID-19. Measured with immunoSEQ multiplex PCR; TCRdb has only the in-frame clones, and not every one. The data hold approximately 30,000 clones, with roughly 86% observed a single time. The source material was peripheral blood. These receptors were collected from a human donor in a cohort sampled during active COVID-19.

This clone has just a few counts. The chain combines TRBV19 with TRBJ2-6; D perhaps matches TRBD2 (6 bases). V lost 5 bases, J lost 4 bases, and 24 bases lay in between. CDR3 length equals 19 residues. Per the germline V gene, CDR1 is LNHDA and CDR2 is SQIVND (reference sequence). CDR3 in DNA: TGTGCCAGTAGTTTGGGAACCCGGGAGCCGGTCTCGGGGGCCAACGTCCTGACTTTC. It codes for CASSLGTREPVSGANVLTF.

This sequence joins TRBV7-2 and TRBJ2-3, with D tentatively TRBD1 (5 bases). This CDR3 is 15 amino acids long. The V end lost 1 base, the J end lost 3 bases, and 11 bases lay between the germline ends. From germline, CDR1 is SGHTA and CDR2 FQGNSA. Here the CDR3 DNA reads TGTGCCAGCAGCTTAGGGGGCCCAAGGACAGATACGCAGTATTTT. This encodes CASSLGGPRTDTQYF.

This clone was found a few times. The chain carries TRBV6-1 and TRBJ1-2; 11 bases map to TRBD1. With V trimmed by 6 bases and J by 4 bases, 10 bases remained unmatched. Germline assignment: CDR1 MNHNS and CDR2 SASEGT. The CDR3 is 16 residues long. In DNA, the CDR3 is TGTGCCAGCAGCGAAAAACCTGGGACAGGGGGCTATGGCTACACCTTC. It codes for CASSEKPGTGGYGYTF.

The chain is built from TRBV13 and TRBJ2-5, with TRBD1 identical over 8 bases. The CDR3 contains 15 residues. Germline values: CDR1 PRHDT, CDR2 FYEKMQ (reference sequence). V trimming: 5 bases; J trimming: 5 bases; junction bases outside the gene matches: 10. Here the CDR3 DNA reads TGTGCCAGCAGCAAAGACAGGGGCTCGGCGGAGACCCAGTACTTC. Its protein is CASSKDRGSAETQYF.

The CDR3 DNA reads as TGTGCCAGCAGCACGGGACTAAGCCAAGAGACCCAGTACTTC. This codes for CASSTGLSQETQYF. The rearrangement uses TRBV7-2 and TRBJ2-5; the match to TRBD2 covers 7 bases. Germline V gene sequence: CDR1 SGHTA, CDR2 FQGNSA. The CDR3 totals 14 residues. V was clipped by 5 bases and J by 1 base; unmatched bases: 4.

The V gene is TRBV7-2, the J gene TRBJ2-4; the match to TRBD2 covers 7 bases. Germline CDR1 is SGHTA and CDR2 is FQGNSA. CDR3 size: 17 residues. V lost 6 bases, J lost 2 bases, and 13 bases stayed unmatched. CDR3 bases: TGTGCCAGCAGTCCTCAAGTGGGCGGGGGAACCAAAAACATTCAGTACTTC. It is translated as CASSPQVGGGTKNIQYF.

The chain recombines TRBV7-2 with TRBJ2-3; 11 nucleotides line up with TRBD2. Trimming cost V 0 bases and J 2 bases; bases outside gene matches: 1. Germline CDR1 reads SGHTA; CDR2 reads FQGNSA. The CDR3 totals 16 residues. In DNA form, the CDR3 reads TGTGCCAGCAGCTTAGCGACTAGCGGGGCCACAGATACGCAGTATTTT. It specifies CASSLATSGATDTQYF.

The rearrangement links TRBV5-1 to TRBJ2-3, with 7 bases aligning to TRBD2. Germline assignment: CDR1 SGHRS and CDR2 YFSETQ. Germline trimming cut 5 bases from V and 1 base from J; bases unmatched to any gene: 1. The length of the CDR3 is 13 residues. The CDR3 spells CASSAGGTDTQYF. Written as DNA, the CDR3 is TGCGCCAGCAGTGCGGGGGGCACAGATACGCAGTATTTT.

This sequence joins TRBV7-2 and TRBJ2-7; 10 bases agree with TRBD1. V was clipped by 5 bases and J by 3 bases; unmatched bases: 13. The CDR3 totals 17 residues. Germline V gene lookup returns CDR1 SGHTA and CDR2 FQGNSA. The CDR3 DNA is TGTGCCAGCAGCCAACCGAGGACAGGGGGGCTGGGCTACGAGCAGTACTTC. Its translation: CASSQPRTGGLGYEQYF. The full variable domain, in which reference TRBV7-2 and TRBJ2-7 provide the parts outside the CDR3, is GAGVSQSPSNKVTEKGKDVELRCDPISGHTALYWYRQSLGQGLEFLIYFQGNSAPDKSGLPSDRFSAERTGGSVSTLTIQRTQQEDSAVYLCASSQPRTGGLGYEQYFGPGTRLTVT.

This clone rates as hyperexpanded. This chain links TRBV4-3 with TRBJ2-1, with D maybe TRBD1 (6 bases). CDR1 and CDR2 from the germline V gene are LGHNA and YSLEER. Between the trimmed V and J ends, which lost 3 bases and 5 bases, there was a span of 11 bases. This CDR3 has 14 amino acids. CDR3 residues: CASSQERQDNEQFF. The CDR3 DNA follows: TGCGCCAGCAGCCAGGAAAGACAGGACAATGAGCAGTTCTTC.

The rearrangement joins TRBV6-2 or TRBV6-3 to TRBJ1-2, with a possible D match to TRBD1 (5 bases). Germline V gene data show CDR1 as MNHEY and CDR2 as SVGEGT. This CDR3 region has 18 residues. V was pared by 0 bases and J by 6 bases, with 23 bases between. CDR3 loop: CASSYSSIPGDRDDGYTF. The CDR3 DNA sequence: TGTGCCAGCAGTTACTCGAGTATCCCGGGGGACCGGGACGATGGCTACACCTTC.

V usage is TRBV4-1 and J usage is TRBJ1-2, with a weak D call TRBD1 (5 bases). This CDR3 spans 14 amino acids. Germline V lookup: CDR1 MGHRA, CDR2 YSYEKL. V was cut by 3 bases and J by 4 bases, with 12 bases left in between. The CDR3 sequence is CASSQQGLSYGYTF. CDR3 sequence (DNA): TGCGCCAGCAGCCAGCAGGGACTGAGCTATGGCTACACCTTC.

This clone has just a few counts. This sequence joins TRBV18 and TRBJ2-2, with D possibly TRBD1 on 6 matching bases. The V end lost 1 base, the J end lost 0 bases, and 18 bases lay between the germline ends. The CDR3 runs to 19 residues. From germline, CDR1 is KGHSH and CDR2 LQKENI. The CDR3 is CASSPLLLRGTTNTGELFF. CDR3 in DNA: TGTGCCAGCTCACCACTCCTTCTCAGGGGCACCACGAACACCGGGGAGCTGTTTTTT.

V and J are TRBV5-1 and TRBJ2-5; TRBD1 aligns across 7 bases. Germline V lookup: CDR1 SGHRS, CDR2 YFSETQ. The CDR3 totals 15 residues. The junction had 13 bases not matched to a gene; V was cut back by 4 bases and J by 7 bases. The CDR3 reads CASSLGGAGFGTQYF. CDR3 nucleotide sequence: TGCGCCAGCAGCCTAGGGGGCGCAGGTTTCGGGACCCAGTACTTC.

The chain couples TRBV10-3 to TRBJ2-7, with 7 bases lining up with TRBD1. Germline V CDR1 and CDR2: ENHRY, SYGVKD. The CDR3 contains 15 residues. The trim removed 2 bases at V and 4 bases at J, leaving 8 bases unmatched. CDR3 DNA sequence: TGTGCCATCAGTGAGGGAGACAGGGTGGGGTACGAGCAGTACTTC. Amino acids: CAISEGDRVGYEQYF.

The rearrangement links TRBV9 to TRBJ2-1, with TRBD2 matching 9 bases. CDR3 size: 16 residues. From germline, CDR1 is SGDLS and CDR2 YYNGEE. After removal of 0 bases from V and 7 bases from J, the junction contained 8 bases not matched to a gene. Here the CDR3 DNA reads TGTGCCAGCAGCGTAGCAGGGCTAGCGGGGTTAAATGAGCAGTTCTTC. It is translated as CASSVAGLAGLNEQFF.

This chain joins TRBV24-1 and TRBJ2-7; 9 bases line up with TRBD1. The germline gives CDR1 KGHDR, CDR2 SFDVKD. The CDR3 has 13 residues. V was clipped by 9 bases and J by 5 bases; unmatched bases: 7. The CDR3 here is CATAGQGAHEQYF. CDR3 sequence (DNA): TGTGCCACCGCGGGACAGGGAGCCCACGAGCAGTACTTC.

The chain is built from TRBV19 and TRBJ2-5; 10 nucleotides line up with TRBD2. This CDR3 contains 14 residues. Germline V lookup: CDR1 LNHDA, CDR2 SQIVND (reference sequence). J was trimmed by 5 bases and V by 9 bases; bases with no gene match: 9. CDR3 nucleotides: TGTGCCAGCGGACAGCGGGGGGGCTCGGAGACCCAGTACTTC. Encoded protein: CASGQRGGSETQYF.

V is TRBV19 and J is TRBJ2-7; a possible D gene is TRBD1 (6 bases). Germline CDR1 is LNHDA and CDR2 is SQIVND (reference sequence). There are 14 residues in the CDR3. The germline V and J ends were trimmed by 10 bases and 2 bases, with 18 bases remaining between them. The CDR3 loop reads CATRETGTAYEQYF. CDR3 nucleotides: TGTGCCACTAGGGAGACAGGTACTGCCTACGAGCAGTACTTC. The whole variable domain, remainder taken from reference TRBV19 and TRBJ2-7, is DGGITQSPKYLFRKEGQNVTLSCEQNLNHDAMYWYRQDPGQGLRLIYYSQIVNDFQKGDIAEGYSVSREKKESFPLTVTSAQKNPTAFYLCATRETGTAYEQYFGPGTRLTVT.

V gene TRBV27 combines with J gene TRBJ1-1; D not certain. The CDR3 is made up of 14 amino acids. Between the trimmed V and J ends, which lost 4 bases and 7 bases, there was a span of 16 bases. The germline V gene encodes CDR1 MNHEY and CDR2 SMNVEV (reference sequence). CDR3 DNA: TGTGCCAGCAGTTCCATGGGCAGGATCAGTGAAGCTTTCTTT. This translates into CASSSMGRISEAFF.

The chain joins TRBV6-5 to TRBJ2-2; TRBD2 agrees at 12 bases. With 7 bases clipped from V and 4 bases from J, the junction kept 4 bases outside the gene matches. Germline CDR1 MNHEY, CDR2 SVGAGI. CDR3 length: 15 amino acids. The chain's CDR3 is CASTSGGAGTGELFF. The CDR3 DNA follows: TGTGCCAGCACTAGCGGGGGGGCGGGCACCGGGGAGCTGTTTTTT.

V is TRBV29-1 and J is TRBJ2-5; 11 nucleotides agree with TRBD1. With 6 bases clipped from V and 4 bases from J, the junction kept 7 bases outside the gene matches. There are 14 residues in the CDR3. Germline loops: CDR1 SQVTM, CDR2 ANQGSEA. The DNA for the CDR3 is TGCAGCGTGAGGGGACAGGGGGTGAGAGAGACCCAGTACTTC. Protein product: CSVRGQGVRETQYF.

The chain links TRBV19 to TRBJ2-1, with no clear D. The germline V and J ends were trimmed by 7 bases and 4 bases, with 5 bases remaining between them. CDR1 LNHDA and CDR2 SQIVND come from the germline V gene (reference sequence). The CDR3 spans 11 residues. Here the CDR3 reads CASIGYNEQFF. CDR3 DNA sequence: TGTGCCAGTATCGGTTACAATGAGCAGTTCTTC.

This clone was observed a few times. The CDR3 DNA reads as TGTGCCAGCAGCCAACTAGTCTCCTACAATGAGCAGTTCTTC. Residues: CASSQLVSYNEQFF. V is TRBV7-2 and J is TRBJ2-1; tentative D call: TRBD2 (5 bases). Per the germline V gene, CDR1 is SGHTA and CDR2 is FQGNSA. V dropped 5 bases and J dropped 0 bases, with 8 bases sitting between them. The CDR3 totals 14 residues. The full variable domain, with the rest looked up from reference TRBV7-2 and TRBJ2-1, is GAGVSQSPSNKVTEKGKDVELRCDPISGHTALYWYRQSLGQGLEFLIYFQGNSAPDKSGLPSDRFSAERTGGSVSTLTIQRTQQEDSAVYLCASSQLVSYNEQFFGPGTRLTVL.

The V call is TRBV6-5, the J call TRBJ2-7; D not certain. CDR1 is MNHEY, CDR2 SVGAGI, per germline. This CDR3 comprises 13 residues. V was pared by 2 bases and J by 2 bases, with 7 bases between. CDR3 sequence (DNA): TGTGCCAGCAGTTACGGCACAACCTACGAGCAGTACTTC. Translating gives CASSYGTTYEQYF.